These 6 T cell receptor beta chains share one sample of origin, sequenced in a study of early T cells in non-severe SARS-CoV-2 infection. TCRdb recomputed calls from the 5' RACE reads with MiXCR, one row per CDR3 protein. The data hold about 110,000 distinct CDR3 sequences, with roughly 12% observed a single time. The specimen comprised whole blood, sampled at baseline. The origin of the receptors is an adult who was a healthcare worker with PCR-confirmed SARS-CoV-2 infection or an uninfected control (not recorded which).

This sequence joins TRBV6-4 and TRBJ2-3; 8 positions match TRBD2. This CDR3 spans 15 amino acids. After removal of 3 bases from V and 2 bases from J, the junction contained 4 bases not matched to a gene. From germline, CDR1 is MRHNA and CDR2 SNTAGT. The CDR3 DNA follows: TGTGCCAGCAGTGAGGGTAGCGGGAACACAGATACGCAGTATTTT. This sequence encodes CASSEGSGNTDTQYF.

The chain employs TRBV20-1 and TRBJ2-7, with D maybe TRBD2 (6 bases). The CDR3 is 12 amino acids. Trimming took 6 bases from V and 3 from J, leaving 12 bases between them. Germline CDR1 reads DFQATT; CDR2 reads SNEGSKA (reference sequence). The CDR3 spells CSACDGGYEQYF. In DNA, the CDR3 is TGCAGTGCCTGTGACGGGGGCTACGAGCAGTACTTC.

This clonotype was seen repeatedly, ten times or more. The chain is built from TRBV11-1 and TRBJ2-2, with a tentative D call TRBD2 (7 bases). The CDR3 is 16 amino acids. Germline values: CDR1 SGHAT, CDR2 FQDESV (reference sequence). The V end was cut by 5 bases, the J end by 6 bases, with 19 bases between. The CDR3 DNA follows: TGTGCCAGCAGCCTCCGACCGCGGCGGGGGCCCGGGGAGCTGTTTTTT. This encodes CASSLRPRRGPGELFF.

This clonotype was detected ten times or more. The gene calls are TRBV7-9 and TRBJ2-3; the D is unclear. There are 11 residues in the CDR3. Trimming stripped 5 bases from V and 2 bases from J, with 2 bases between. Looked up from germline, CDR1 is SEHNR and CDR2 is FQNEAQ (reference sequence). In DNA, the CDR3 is TGTGCCAGCAGCCCCACAGATACGCAGTATTTT. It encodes CASSPTDTQYF.

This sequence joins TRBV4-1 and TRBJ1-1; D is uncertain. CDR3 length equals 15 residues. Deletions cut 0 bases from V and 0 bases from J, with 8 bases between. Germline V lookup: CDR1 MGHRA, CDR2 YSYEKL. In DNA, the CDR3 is TGCGCCAGCAGCCAAGAGTCCCGGATGAACACTGAAGCTTTCTTT. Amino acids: CASSQESRMNTEAFF.

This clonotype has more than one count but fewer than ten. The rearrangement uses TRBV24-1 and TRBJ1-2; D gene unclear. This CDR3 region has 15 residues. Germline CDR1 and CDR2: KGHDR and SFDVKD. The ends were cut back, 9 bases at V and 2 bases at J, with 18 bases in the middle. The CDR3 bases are TGTGCCACCCACTGGAGGGCCAAGACCAACTATGGCTACACCTTC. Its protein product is CATHWRAKTNYGYTF.